The present entry profiles one T cell receptor (beta chain) with its context. The antigen is undetermined. V was shortened by 3 bases and J by 7 bases, with 9 bases between the two germline ends. This CDR3 comprises 12 residues. Germline CDR1 DFQATT, CDR2 SNEGSKA (reference sequence). This record comes from a study of T cells in Graves' hyperthyroidism and ophthalmopathy. Regarding the study as a whole: Blood also held most thyroid clonotypes expanded beyond 0.001. Stable hyperthyroidism was separated from ophthalmopathy by a model based on 13 V-J features.

Lactation, pregnancy, other autoimmune disease or uncontrolled infection excluded patients. PBMCs were sourced from over 8.5 ml fresh peripheral blood. Researchers amplified the TCR beta CDR3 regions from RNA transcripts. First-round RT-PCR with HTBI primers amplified the TCR CDR3 region. TCRdb re-called the multiplex PCR reads with MiXCR, one entry per CDR3 protein. The sample has over 700,000 distinct CDR3 sequences; 15% to 20% are singletons. The origin of this receptor is a woman between 45 and 65 years old with Graves' hyperthyroidism that later progressed to Graves' ophthalmopathy. This rearrangement joins TRBV20-1 to TRBJ1-4; D call uncertain. Sequenced: blood. The CDR3 reads CSARAGGEKLFF. The CDR3 DNA follows: TGCAGTGCTAGGGCAGGAGGTGAAAAACTGTTTTTT.